These T cell receptor beta chains were read from a single sample in a study of OX40 agonist ivuxolimab in advanced cancers. Libraries were prepared by immunoSEQ multiplex PCR; TCRdb keeps only in-frame clonotypes and omits some of them. The data hold around 70,000 clones, with 70% to 90% observed a single time. This specimen was CD4+ or CD8+ T cells sorted from blood, taken in a trial of the OX40 agonist ivuxolimab. These receptors were taken from an adult with an advanced solid tumor such as melanoma, head and neck, liver or kidney cancer. CDR3s include the opening cysteine and the closing phenylalanine or tryptophan. The D gene is left open where the match is weak. Some rows have no size entry. The others give once, few or many, or a class for an expanded clone.

CDR3 protein,CDR3 DNA,V gene,D gene,CDR3 length,clone size,J gene
CASSRLAGDIETQYF,TGTGCCAGCAGCCGACTAGCGGGGGATATAGAGACCCAGTACTTC,TRBV6-5,TRBD2,15,-,TRBJ2-5
CASSQDGGVTGSSYEQYF,TGCGCCAGCAGCCAAGATGGGGGCGTGACAGGGAGCTCCTACGAGCAGTACTTC,TRBV4-3,TRBD1,18,-,TRBJ2-7
CASSLGGTSGFHEQYF,TGTGCCAGCAGCTTAGGAGGGACTAGCGGTTTCCACGAGCAGTACTTC,TRBV11-3,TRBD2,16,-,TRBJ2-7
CASSINRNSPLHF,TGTGCCAGTAGTATCAACAGGAATTCACCCCTCCACTTT,TRBV19,-,13,-,TRBJ1-6
CASSLGLAGNNEQFF,TGTGCCAGCAGCTTGGGACTAGCGGGGAACAATGAGCAGTTCTTC,TRBV5-6,TRBD2,15,few,TRBJ2-1
CASSLRGEGRAQYF,TGCGCCAGCAGCCTAAGAGGGGAAGGGAGGGCCCAGTACTTC,TRBV4-3,TRBD2,14,-,TRBJ2-5
CASSRGGHPEKLFF,TGTGCCAGCAGCCGGGGGGGGCACCCAGAAAAACTGTTTTTT,TRBV5-4,-,14,-,TRBJ1-4
CASSSFREKVKSSGNTIYF,TGTGCCAGCAGTTCGTTTCGGGAGAAGGTGAAGAGCTCTGGAAACACCATATATTTT,TRBV2,-,19,-,TRBJ1-3
CASSLGPVYEQYF,TGTGCCAGCAGTTTGGGGCCGGTGTACGAGCAGTACTTC,TRBV27,-,13,-,TRBJ2-7
CASSLYPSYEQYF,TGTGCCAGCAGTTTATACCCGTCGTACGAGCAGTACTTC,TRBV28,-,13,-,TRBJ2-7
CASDFGRETPGELFF,TGTGCCAGCGACTTTGGGAGGGAGACCCCCGGGGAGCTGTTTTTT,TRBV6-1,TRBD2,15,-,TRBJ2-2
CASKGSGYEQYF,TGTGCCAGCAAGGGCTCCGGCTACGAGCAGTACTTC,TRBV28,-,12,once,TRBJ2-7
CASSLSPAYEQYF,TGTGCCAGCAGTCTCAGCCCTGCCTACGAGCAGTACTTC,TRBV6-1,-,13,-,TRBJ2-7
CASSSTAGKRAFF,TGTGCCAGCAGCTCAACCGCAGGGAAGAGGGCTTTCTTT,TRBV7-6,-,13,-,TRBJ1-1
CASSASRGPGETQYF,TGTGCCAGCAGCGCCTCCCGGGGGCCGGGAGAGACCCAGTACTTC,TRBV7-6,-,15,-,TRBJ2-5
CASSLDSGKLTGELFF,TGTGCCAGCAGCTTGGACAGCGGGAAACTCACCGGGGAGCTGTTTTTT,TRBV5-5,TRBD2,16,-,TRBJ2-2
CASSLSELLIDIQYF,TGTGCCAGTAGCCTAAGTGAATTATTGATAGACATTCAGTACTTC,TRBV19,-,15,once,TRBJ2-4
CASSQGLTSGRGDEQFF,TGTGCCAGCAGCCAAGGCCTCACTAGCGGGAGAGGCGATGAGCAGTTCTTC,TRBV4-2,TRBD2,17,-,TRBJ2-1
CSVDWGARTEAFF,TGCAGCGTTGACTGGGGGGCAAGGACTGAAGCTTTCTTT,TRBV29-1,-,13,-,TRBJ1-1
CASSWGPMNTEAFF,TGTGCCAGCAGCTGGGGACCGATGAACACTGAAGCTTTCTTT,TRBV7-8,-,14,-,TRBJ1-1
CASSQRQGGYEQYF,TGTGCCAGCAGCCAGCGGCAGGGAGGGTACGAGCAGTACTTC,TRBV4-2,TRBD2,14,-,TRBJ2-7
CASSLSRGQETQYF,TGTGCCAGCAGTTTATCGAGGGGACAAGAGACCCAGTACTTC,TRBV27,-,14,-,TRBJ2-5
CASSFDYRAGYTF,TGTGCCAGCAGCTTCGATTACAGGGCCGGCTACACCTTC,TRBV7-9,-,13,-,TRBJ1-2
CASSLAGNTEAFF,TGTGCCAGCAGCTTGGCGGGGAACACTGAAGCTTTCTTT,TRBV5-4,-,13,-,TRBJ1-1
CASSAGRSFITEAFF,TGTGCCAGCAGCGCCGGTAGGAGCTTTATCACTGAAGCTTTCTTT,TRBV9,-,15,-,TRBJ1-1
CASSYGGGKNNEQFF,TGTGCCAGCAGTTACGGGGGAGGGAAAAACAATGAGCAGTTCTTC,TRBV6-5,TRBD2,15,few,TRBJ2-1
CASSLEVTDTQYF,TGTGCCAGCAGCTTGGAGGTCACAGATACGCAGTATTTT,TRBV7-9,-,13,-,TRBJ2-3
CASSGTSGRAYNEQFF,TGTGCCAGCAGTGGGACTAGCGGGAGGGCCTACAATGAGCAGTTCTTC,TRBV6-1,TRBD2,16,-,TRBJ2-1
CASSSQGPLNYGYTF,TGTGCCAGCAGCTCACAGGGGCCCCTCAACTATGGCTACACCTTC,TRBV7-3,TRBD1,15,-,TRBJ1-2
CASSLDLRGFPGELFF,TGTGCCAGCAGCTTAGATCTTAGAGGGTTCCCCGGGGAGCTGTTTTTT,TRBV11-2,-,16,-,TRBJ2-2
CASSYLSGQGRPFF,TGTGCCAGCAGTTACTTATCCGGGCAGGGGAGGCCTTTCTTT,TRBV6-5,-,14,-,TRBJ1-1
CASSDQVAGFEVGANYGYTF,TGTGCCAGCAGTGACCAGGTGGCAGGGTTCGAAGTAGGGGCTAACTATGGCTACACCTTC,TRBV6-4,-,20,-,TRBJ1-2
CASSLRGYTGELFF,TGTGCCAGCAGCTTACGGGGTTACACCGGGGAGCTGTTTTTT,TRBV7-8,-,14,-,TRBJ2-2
CASSPPWGGYEQYF,TGTGCCAGCAGCCCGCCATGGGGCGGCTACGAGCAGTACTTC,TRBV7-9,-,14,-,TRBJ2-7
CASSLSAWNEQFF,TGTGCCAGCAGCTTGTCCGCATGGAATGAGCAGTTCTTC,TRBV5-4,-,13,-,TRBJ2-1
CASSTRDRGGSDEQFF,TGTGCCAGTAGTACCCGGGACCGCGGGGGTTCCGATGAGCAGTTCTTC,TRBV19,TRBD2,16,-,TRBJ2-1
CASSLYRFNTEAFF,TGTGCCAGCAGCTTATACAGGTTCAACACTGAAGCTTTCTTT,TRBV5-8,-,14,few,TRBJ1-1
CASSQGNPTHVNTEAFF,TGCGCCAGCAGCCAGGGGAACCCAACCCACGTGAACACTGAAGCTTTCTTT,TRBV5-1,-,17,-,TRBJ1-1